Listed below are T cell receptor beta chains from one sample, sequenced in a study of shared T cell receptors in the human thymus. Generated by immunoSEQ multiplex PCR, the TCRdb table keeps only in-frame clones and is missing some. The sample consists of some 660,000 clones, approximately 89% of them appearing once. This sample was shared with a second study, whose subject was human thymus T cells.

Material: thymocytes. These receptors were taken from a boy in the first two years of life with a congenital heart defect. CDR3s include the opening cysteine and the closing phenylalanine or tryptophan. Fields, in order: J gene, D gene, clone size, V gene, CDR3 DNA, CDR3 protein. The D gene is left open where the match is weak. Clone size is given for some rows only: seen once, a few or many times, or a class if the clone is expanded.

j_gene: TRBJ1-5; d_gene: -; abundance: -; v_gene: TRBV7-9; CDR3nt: TGTGCCAGCAGCTTAGCCAGGGATGGCAATCAGCCCCAGCATTTT; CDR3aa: CASSLARDGNQPQHF
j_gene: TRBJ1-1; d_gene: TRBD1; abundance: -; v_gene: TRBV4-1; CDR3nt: TGCGCCGTCTCCCAAGGGGACAGATCTGAGTGGGGCACTGAAGCTTTCTTT; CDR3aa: CAVSQGDRSEWGTEAFF
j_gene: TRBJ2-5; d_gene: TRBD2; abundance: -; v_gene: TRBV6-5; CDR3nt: TGTGCCAGCAGGGGGACTAACCAAGAGACCCAGTACTTC; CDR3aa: CASRGTNQETQYF
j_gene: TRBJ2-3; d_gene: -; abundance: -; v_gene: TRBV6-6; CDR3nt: TGTGCCAGCAGTTACCAGGGGCCAGACACAGATACGCAGTATTTT; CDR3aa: CASSYQGPDTDTQYF
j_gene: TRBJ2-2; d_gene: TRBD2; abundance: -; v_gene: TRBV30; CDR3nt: TGTGCCTGGAGTCAACTAGCGGGAGATGGTGCCGGGGAGCTGTTTTTT; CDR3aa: CAWSQLAGDGAGELFF
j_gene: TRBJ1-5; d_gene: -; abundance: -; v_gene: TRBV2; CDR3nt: TGTGCCAGCAGTGACCCCGAACAGAGCCCCAATCAGCCCCAGCATTTT; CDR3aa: CASSDPEQSPNQPQHF
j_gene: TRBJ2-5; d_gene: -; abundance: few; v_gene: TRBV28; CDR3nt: TGTGCCAGCAGGCCTATTAGGTCTAGCGAAGAGACCCAGTACTTC; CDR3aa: CASRPIRSSEETQYF
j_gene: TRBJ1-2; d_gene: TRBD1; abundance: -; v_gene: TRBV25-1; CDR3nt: TGTGCCAGCAGTCGGGACAGTCACCCCTATGGCTACACCTTC; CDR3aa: CASSRDSHPYGYTF
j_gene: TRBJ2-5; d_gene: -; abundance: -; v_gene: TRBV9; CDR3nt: TGTGCCAGCAGCGTTGGCACGGCCCGGGGGACCCAGTACTTC; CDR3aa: CASSVGTARGTQYF
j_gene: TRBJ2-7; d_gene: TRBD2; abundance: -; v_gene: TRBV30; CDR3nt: TGTGCCTGGACTAGCGGGAGCTCCTACGAGCAGTACTTC; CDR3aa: CAWTSGSSYEQYF
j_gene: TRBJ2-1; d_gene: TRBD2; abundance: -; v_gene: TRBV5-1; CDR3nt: TGCGCCAGCAGCTCGGGACTAGCGGGCTTCTACAATGAGCAGTTCTTC; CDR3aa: CASSSGLAGFYNEQFF
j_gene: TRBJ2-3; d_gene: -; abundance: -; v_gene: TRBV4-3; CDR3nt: TGCGCCAGCAGCCAAGATCGGGCTAGGACTAGCACAGATACGCAGTATTTT; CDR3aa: CASSQDRARTSTDTQYF
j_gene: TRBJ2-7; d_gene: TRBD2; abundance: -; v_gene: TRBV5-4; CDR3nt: TGTGCCAGCAGCTACAGACTAGCGGGTATTACCTACGAGCAGTACTTC; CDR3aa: CASSYRLAGITYEQYF
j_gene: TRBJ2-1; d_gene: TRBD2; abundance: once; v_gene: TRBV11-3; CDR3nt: TGTGCCAGCAGCGCAACTAGCGGGGATTGGGATGAGCAGTTCTTC; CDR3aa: CASSATSGDWDEQFF
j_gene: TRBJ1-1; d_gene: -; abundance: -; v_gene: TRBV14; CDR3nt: TGTGCCAGCAGCCAAGACTACGGGGGGAACACTGAAGCTTTCTTT; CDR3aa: CASSQDYGGNTEAFF
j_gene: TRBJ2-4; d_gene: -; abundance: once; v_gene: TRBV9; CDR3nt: TGTGCCAGCAGCCCCCCAGGGGGGAACATTCAGTACTTC; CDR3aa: CASSPPGGNIQYF
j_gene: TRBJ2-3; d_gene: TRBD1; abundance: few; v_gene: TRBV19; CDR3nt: TGTGCCAGTAAGGGACAGGGGGTTGATACGCAGTATTTT; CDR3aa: CASKGQGVDTQYF
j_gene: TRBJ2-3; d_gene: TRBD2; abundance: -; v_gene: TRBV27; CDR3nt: TGTGCCAGCAGTTTAAGGCGGGAGGGGGTCACAGATACGCAGTATTTT; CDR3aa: CASSLRREGVTDTQYF
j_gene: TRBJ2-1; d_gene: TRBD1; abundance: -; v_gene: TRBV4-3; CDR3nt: TGCGCCAGCAGCCAACGACAGGGCTGCATCAATGAGCAGTTCTTC; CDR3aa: CASSQRQGCINEQFF
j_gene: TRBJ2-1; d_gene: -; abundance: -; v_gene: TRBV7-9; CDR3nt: TGTGCCAGCAGCTCCCCAGGGTCCGGTGAGCAGTTCTTC; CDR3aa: CASSSPGSGEQFF